This is a list of T cell receptor beta chains from one sample in a study of human T cells and chemical hapten exposure. A single record per CDR3 protein comes from TCRdb applying MiXCR to the RACE reads. In the table there are more than 100,000 distinct CDR3 sequences, 11% of which are singletons. The starting material was whole blood, obtained in connection with sensitization to the hapten diphenylcyclopropenone (DPC). These receptor sequences come from a woman in her forties or fifties with alopecia areata. Some clones in this sample may be carry-over from other donors' samples. CDR3s include the opening cysteine and the closing phenylalanine or tryptophan. Each record gives: D gene, J gene, V gene, clone size, CDR3 DNA, CDR3 protein. The D gene is left open where the match is weak. The size of a clone is reported for some rows only, either as once, few or many, or as a class for expanded clones.

>-|TRBJ2-3|TRBV6-5|many
TGTGCCAGCAGTTACTCACTGGCGGAGGTGGATACGCAGTATTTT
CASSYSLAEVDTQYF
>-|TRBJ2-6|TRBV12-3/TRBV12-4|few
TGTGCCAGCAGCCCTACAGCCTCTGGGGCCAACGTCCTGACTTTC
CASSPTASGANVLTF
>-|TRBJ2-4|TRBV12-3/TRBV12-4|-
TGTGCCAGCAGTTCTAGCGGACAGGGAGACATTCAGTACTTC
CASSSSGQGDIQYF
>-|TRBJ1-2|TRBV5-4|-
TGTGCCAGCAGCTCCCGCCAGGATCGTGGCTACACCTTC
CASSSRQDRGYTF
>TRBD2|TRBJ2-1|TRBV20-1|many
TGCAGTGTTGCCGTGTTTAGCGGGACGGGCTACAATGAGCAGTTCTTC
CSVAVFSGTGYNEQFF
>-|TRBJ2-3|TRBV5-1|-
TGCGCCAGCAGCCTGGAGCGAGACGGCACAGATACGCAGTATTTT
CASSLERDGTDTQYF
>-|TRBJ1-2|TRBV12-3/TRBV12-4|-
TGTGCCAGCAGTATGGACTTGGGGGGCTACACCTTC
CASSMDLGGYTF
>-|TRBJ2-5|TRBV29-1|many
TGCAGCGTTGATGGTGGGGCCGCCATCCTCCAAGAGACCCAGTACTTC
CSVDGGAAILQETQYF
>-|TRBJ2-5|TRBV18|few
TGTGCCAGCTCACCTCGCTTAGACGAGACCCAGTACTTC
CASSPRLDETQYF
>-|TRBJ1-1|TRBV27|-
TGTGCCAGCAGTTTAGCTCGGACGAACACTGAAGCTTTCTTT
CASSLARTNTEAFF
>-|TRBJ1-1|TRBV6-1|many
TGTGCCAGCAGTGACGCTGGCAGCACTGAAGCTTTCTTT
CASSDAGSTEAFF
>-|TRBJ2-5|TRBV29-1|many
TGCAGCGTTGTTCAGACCCAAGAGACCCAGTACTTC
CSVVQTQETQYF
>TRBD2|TRBJ2-3|TRBV29-1|many
TGCAGCGTTGAGGGTAGCGGGAGCACAGATACGCAGTATTTT
CSVEGSGSTDTQYF
>-|TRBJ1-1|TRBV7-8|-
TGTGCCAGCAGCTTCCCCCCCTTGCCTATGAACACTGAAGCTTTCTTT
CASSFPPLPMNTEAFF
>-|TRBJ1-2|TRBV7-2|-
TGTGCCAGCAGCTTAAACGGGGGGGGGGGCAACTATGGCTACACCTTC
CASSLNGGGGNYGYTF
>-|TRBJ1-1|TRBV4-1|many
TGCGCCAGCAGCCAAGATCGAGGTTTTGAAGCTTTCTTT
CASSQDRGFEAFF
>TRBD2|TRBJ2-2|TRBV5-1|many
TGCGCCAGCAGCTCGCCGACTAGCGGGAGGGCCGCGGGGACCGGGGAGCTGTTTTTT
CASSSPTSGRAAGTGELFF
>-|TRBJ1-2|TRBV4-2|-
TGTGCCAGCAGCCAAGATAGCAGGGTTAATAACTATGGCTACACCTTC
CASSQDSRVNNYGYTF
>-|TRBJ2-5|TRBV21-1|many
TGTGCCAGCAGCAAAGAGCTCAGACAAGAGACCCAGTACTTC
CASSKELRQETQYF
>TRBD2|TRBJ2-3|TRBV20-1|few
TGCAGTGCTAGAGATCTGGCTAGCGGGGCTACAGATACGCAGTATTTT
CSARDLASGATDTQYF
>TRBD1|TRBJ1-1|TRBV20-1|many
TGCAGTGCTAACGATGCAGGGGGGAGCACTGAAGCTTTCTTT
CSANDAGGSTEAFF
>-|TRBJ2-7|TRBV29-1|few
TGCAGCGTTGTAGGGGCCCCCTACGAGCAGTACTTC
CSVVGAPYEQYF
>-|TRBJ1-1|TRBV2|-
TGTGCCGACAGAGGCAAAACTGAAGCTTTCTTT
CADRGKTEAFF
>-|TRBJ1-5|TRBV7-2|few
TGTGCCAGCAGCTTAGCCTGGAATAGCAATCAGCCCCAGCATTTT
CASSLAWNSNQPQHF
>-|TRBJ2-6|TRBV5-4|-
TGTGCCAGCAGCTTCCCAGGTCTCTCTGGGGCCAACGTCCTGACTTTC
CASSFPGLSGANVLTF
>-|TRBJ2-7|TRBV7-9|few
TGTGCCAGCAGCAGTAATTACGAGCAGTACTTC
CASSSNYEQYF